The 26 T cell receptor beta chains reported below all come from one sample, sequenced in a study of Ad26.COV2.S vaccination and SARS-CoV-2 variants (dated by TCRdb to about 2021). Library preparation used the immunoSEQ multiplex PCR assay. TCRdb mirrors the immuneACCESS table, restricted to in-frame sequences. Some clones are absent from its copies; in checked studies, under half trace to an unresolved V gene, and the reason for the others is unknown. The sample data list a few hundred thousand clones, and 90% of these were observed just once. Jointly, the top ten make up approximately 12% of the sample. What the treatment or condition label conveys for this sample: roughly 18 received Ad26.COV2.S at low or high dose, single or two shots; a few received placebo; per-sample allocation not given. For vaccine and placebo recipients, the sequenced repertoires came from samples collected on day 63 after the first injection.

The sample was peripheral blood, taken in a trial of Ad26.COV2.S vaccine versus placebo. These receptors were obtained from a person aged 18-60 years who received the Ad26.COV2.S COVID-19 vaccine or a placebo.

This clone showed up just a few times. In DNA form, the CDR3 reads TGTGCCAGCAGGGATACCGGGACAGTCAACACTGAAGCTTTCTTT. It encodes CASRDTGTVNTEAFF. This chain joins TRBV6-4 and TRBJ1-1; 7 bases fit TRBD1. V dropped 6 bases and J dropped 2; count of bases not matched to a gene: 9. Germline V gene lookup returns CDR1 MRHNA and CDR2 SNTAGT. This CDR3 is 15 amino acids long.

The rearrangement joins TRBV15 to TRBJ2-1; 13 nucleotides align to TRBD2. Germline V lookup: CDR1 LNHNV, CDR2 YYDKDF (reference sequence). The CDR3 spans 14 residues. Trimming cost V 9 bases and J 9 bases; bases outside gene matches: 8. DNA of the CDR3: TGTGCCACTCGGACTAGCGGGAGTAATGGTGAGCAGTTCTTC. Translation: CATRTSGSNGEQFF.

This chain links TRBV25-1 with TRBJ2-7; 10 bases align to TRBD2. V dropped 2 bases and J dropped 7; count of bases not matched to a gene: 8. The CDR3 extends over 15 amino acids. Per the germline V gene, CDR1 is MGHDK and CDR2 is SYGVNS. DNA of the CDR3: TGTGCCAGCAGTGAACAGGGACTAGCGCTAGAAGAGCAGTACTTC. Its protein is CASSEQGLALEEQYF.

This clone was picked up a small number of times. The chain recombines TRBV6-2 or TRBV6-3 with TRBJ2-7; D may be TRBD1 or TRBD2 (6 bases each). Deletions cut 2 bases from V and 3 bases from J, with 11 bases between. Germline assignment: CDR1 MNHEY and CDR2 SVGEGT. This CDR3 comprises 14 residues. CDR3 protein: CASSYSRGLYEQYF. For the CDR3, the DNA is TGTGCCAGCAGTTACAGCAGGGGACTCTACGAGCAGTACTTC.

This clone was detected once. The sample contains more than one DNA sequence encoding this CDR3. V gene TRBV28 combines with J gene TRBJ2-7; D gene ambiguous. The CDR3 runs 11 residues. V shed 2 bases and J shed 4 bases, with 3 bases lying between them. CDR1 and CDR2 (germline): MDHEN, SYDVKM. CDR3 loop: CASSLRYEQYF. CDR3 in DNA: TGTGCCAGCAGTTTAAGGTACGAGCAGTACTTC. The full variable domain, completed using reference TRBV28 and TRBJ2-7, is DVKVTQSSRYLVKRTGEKVFLECVQDMDHENMFWYRQDPGLGLRLIYFSYDVKMKEKGDIPEGYSVSREKKERFSLILESASTNQTSMYLCASSLRYEQYFGPGTRLTVT.

This clone was detected once. This chain uses TRBV4-3 with TRBJ2-6; 7 bases are a match to TRBD2. V dropped 1 base and J dropped 0; count of bases not matched to a gene: 6. This CDR3 region has 18 residues. The germline V gene encodes CDR1 LGHNA and CDR2 YSLEER. The CDR3 nucleotides read TGCGCCAGCAGCCAAGTGGGCGGGAGTCACTCTGGGGCCAACGTCCTGACTTTC. It yields the protein CASSQVGGSHSGANVLTF.

The rearrangement joins TRBV19 to TRBJ2-7; tentative D call: TRBD1 (5 bases). Germline V CDR1 and CDR2: LNHDA, SQIVND (reference sequence). V was pared by 8 bases and J by 2 bases, with 10 bases between. The CDR3 extends over 12 amino acids. The CDR3 loop is CASGQGTYEQYF. The CDR3 DNA reads TGTGCCAGTGGGCAGGGCACCTACGAGCAGTACTTC.

This clone was observed once. The V and J genes are TRBV6-5 and TRBJ1-6; D is possibly TRBD1 (5 bases). The CDR3 is made up of 16 amino acids. Germline V lookup: CDR1 MNHEY, CDR2 SVGAGI. V lost 2 bases to trimming and J lost 8 bases, with 16 bases between them. The CDR3 region has the DNA TGTGCCAGCAGTTACACCACCGGGGGGTCGGATTCACCCCTCCACTTT. This sequence encodes CASSYTTGGSDSPLHF.

The rearrangement joins TRBV2 to TRBJ2-1; D unresolved. Germline V gene data show CDR1 as SNHLY and CDR2 as FYNNEI. This CDR3 contains 12 residues. V gave up 6 bases and J gave up 9 bases, with 12 bases separating them. DNA of the CDR3: TGTGCCAGCAGGGGCTCTAGTACTGAGCAGTTCTTC. Its protein product is CASRGSSTEQFF.

The gene calls are TRBV4-3 and TRBJ1-6; D is unclear. Germline CDR1 LGHNA, CDR2 YSLEER. Trimming shortened V by 3 bases and J by 3 bases, and 6 bases separated the two germline ends. The CDR3 extends over 14 amino acids. This chain's CDR3 is CASSHYHYNSPLHF. The CDR3 nucleotides read TGCGCCAGCAGCCACTACCACTATAATTCACCCCTCCACTTT.

The V call is TRBV7-6, the J call TRBJ2-3; weak D call: TRBD2 (7 bases). The V end was cut by 3 bases, the J end by 0 bases, with 16 bases between. Germline CDR1 reads SGHVS; CDR2 reads FNYEAQ. CDR3 length: 17 amino acids. The CDR3 sequence: CASSLFGGAGSTDTQYF. The CDR3 DNA is TGTGCCAGCAGCTTGTTTGGGGGGGCTGGCAGCACAGATACGCAGTATTTT.

Here the CDR3 reads CASSIVQEGEKLFF. The CDR3 DNA reads TGTGCCAGTAGTATAGTCCAAGAAGGTGAAAAACTGTTTTTT. V gene TRBV19 combines with J gene TRBJ1-4; D is unclear. The CDR3 is 14 amino acids. Germline-derived CDR1 and CDR2 are LNHDA and SQIVND (reference sequence). V shed 1 base and J shed 7 bases, with 10 bases lying between them.

The chain recombines TRBV19 with TRBJ1-1, with a tentative D call TRBD1 (5 bases). Germline-derived CDR1 and CDR2 are LNHDA and SQIVND (reference sequence). CDR3 length equals 12 residues. V shed 4 bases and J shed 8 bases, with 11 bases lying between them. The DNA for the CDR3 is TGTGCCAGTAGTACCTACAGGCTAGAAGCTTTCTTT. Protein sequence: CASSTYRLEAFF.

The chain employs TRBV29-1 and TRBJ2-2; D is undetermined. This CDR3 comprises 9 residues. The germline V gene encodes CDR1 SQVTM and CDR2 ANQGSEA. The chain's CDR3 is CTLGGELFF. The CDR3 DNA reads as TGCACCCTTGGTGGGGAGCTGTTTTTT.

The chain joins TRBV6-5 to TRBJ2-7; 8 nucleotides line up with TRBD1. This CDR3 has 13 amino acids. Trimming took 7 bases from V and 7 from J; bases not matched to a gene: 9. The germline CDR1 and CDR2 sequences are MNHEY and SVGAGI. CDR3 bases: TGTGCCAGCACCATGGACAGGGAAGTTGAGCAGTACTTC. It codes for CASTMDREVEQYF.

CDR3 nucleotide sequence: TGTGCCAGCGACCAGGGCGGGACAGGACAGCATGAGCAGTTCTTC. Translated: CASDQGGTGQHEQFF. The chain joins TRBV7-2 to TRBJ2-1; 8 nucleotides match TRBD1. Germline-derived CDR1 and CDR2 are SGHTA and FQGNSA. V shed 8 bases, J shed 8 bases, and the junction held 14 bases outside the gene matches. The CDR3 consists of 15 residues. Full variable domain (remainder filled in from reference TRBV7-2 and TRBJ2-1): GAGVSQSPSNKVTEKGKDVELRCDPISGHTALYWYRQSLGQGLEFLIYFQGNSAPDKSGLPSDRFSAERTGGSVSTLTIQRTQQEDSAVYLCASDQGGTGQHEQFFGPGTRLTVL.

This chain connects TRBV7-2 to TRBJ2-1, with 9 bases lining up with TRBD1. The CDR3 totals 14 residues. Germline V CDR1 and CDR2: SGHTA, FQGNSA. The V gene end was trimmed by 4 bases and the J gene end by 6 bases; junction bases not matched to a gene: 4. This CDR3 is CASSSDRGVNEQFF. CDR3 nucleotide sequence: TGTGCCAGCAGCTCGGACAGGGGTGTCAATGAGCAGTTCTTC.

The CDR3, as DNA: TGTGCCAGCAGGACCTACGAGCAGTACTTC. Translated: CASRTYEQYF. The chain combines TRBV2 with TRBJ2-7; the D is unclear. Germline CDR1 SNHLY, CDR2 FYNNEI. This CDR3 has 10 residues. V lost 6 bases and J lost 2, with 2 bases in between.

The rearrangement links TRBV28 to TRBJ1-1; D uncertain. Trimming cost V 6 bases and J 10 bases, with 15 bases left between them. Germline V CDR1 and CDR2: MDHEN, SYDVKM. This CDR3 region has 12 residues. In DNA form, the CDR3 reads TGTGCCAGCAGCGCCGGAGTCAGGTTAGCTTTCTTT. Amino acid sequence: CASSAGVRLAFF.

In this sample, this clone turned up once. The chain links TRBV7-2 to TRBJ2-7; 7 bases align to TRBD1. Germline CDR1 is SGHTA and CDR2 is FQGNSA. This CDR3 comprises 15 residues. V was pared by 3 bases and J by 2 bases, with 7 bases of the junction left unmatched. In nucleotides, the CDR3 is TGTGCCAGCAGCTTGACCGGGACAGTAACCTACGAGCAGTACTTC. Protein sequence: CASSLTGTVTYEQYF. Looking up the rest from reference TRBV7-2 and TRBJ2-7 gives the full variable domain: GAGVSQSPSNKVTEKGKDVELRCDPISGHTALYWYRQSLGQGLEFLIYFQGNSAPDKSGLPSDRFSAERTGGSVSTLTIQRTQQEDSAVYLCASSLTGTVTYEQYFGPGTRLTVT.

The chain uses TRBV25-1 and TRBJ2-7; 7 nucleotides align to TRBD1. Germline CDR1 and CDR2: MGHDK and SYGVNS. The CDR3 is 13 amino acids. After removal of 7 bases from V and 7 bases from J, the junction contained 10 bases not matched to a gene. The CDR3 reads CASNLRQGFEQYF. The CDR3 nucleotides read TGTGCCAGCAACCTAAGACAGGGCTTTGAGCAGTACTTC.

V gene TRBV23-1 combines with J gene TRBJ1-2, with D perhaps matching TRBD1 (5 bases). TRBV23-1 is treated as an ORF (open reading frame) with a function not yet certain. V gave up 2 bases and J gave up 0 bases, with 22 bases separating them. The CDR3 sequence is 19 residues long. The CDR3 DNA follows: TGCGCCAGCAGTCAACCGGATGGCGGGGACGGAATCGCTAACTATGGCTACACCTTC. Its protein is CASSQPDGGDGIANYGYTF.

V and J are TRBV2 and TRBJ1-1; D is undetermined. This CDR3 is built from 13 residues. Germline values: CDR1 SNHLY, CDR2 FYNNEI. The V gene lost 3 bases and the J gene lost 1 base, with 6 bases spanning the gap. DNA for the CDR3: TGTGCCAGCAGTGAGTGGCAGAACACTGAAGCTTTCTTT. It yields the protein CASSEWQNTEAFF.

V usage is TRBV4-1 and J usage is TRBJ2-7, with 9 bases matching TRBD2. J gave up 6 bases and V 0 bases, and 15 bases lay outside the gene matches. CDR3 size: 18 residues. Germline CDR1 is MGHRA and CDR2 is YSYEKL. CDR3 loop: CASSQDPPVAGGPSEQYF. CDR3 sequence (DNA): TGCGCCAGCAGCCAAGACCCCCCCGTGGCGGGAGGGCCGAGCGAGCAGTACTTC.

This chain links TRBV5-1 with TRBJ1-2, with D uncertain. V lost 0 bases to trimming and J lost 8 bases, with 14 bases between them. Germline CDR1 reads SGHRS; CDR2 reads YFSETQ. CDR3 length: 14 residues. In DNA form, the CDR3 reads TGCGCCAGCAGCTTGGATAGGACGTTAGACGGCTACACCTTC. Translating gives CASSLDRTLDGYTF. The full variable domain, completed using reference TRBV5-1 and TRBJ1-2, is KAGVTQTPRYLIKTRGQQVTLSCSPISGHRSVSWYQQTPGQGLQFLFEYFSETQRNKGNFPGRFSGRQFSNSRSEMNVSTLELGDSALYLCASSLDRTLDGYTFGSGTRLTVV.

This chain connects TRBV11-2 to TRBJ2-1; 8 bases match TRBD1. CDR1 and CDR2 from the germline V gene are SGHAT and FQNNGV. The length of the CDR3 is 15 residues. With V trimmed by 5 bases and J by 2 bases, 5 bases remained unmatched. The CDR3 DNA reads as TGTGCCAGCAGCCAGGGGGCGCTTACCTACAATGAGCAGTTCTTC. Protein sequence: CASSQGALTYNEQFF.